The 8 T cell receptor beta chains reported below all come from one sample, sequenced in a study of CD8+ T cells in alopecia areata. Once RNA had been extracted, it was reverse transcribed into cDNA to act as the sequencing template. Produced via immunoSEQ multiplex PCR; TCRdb's table is partial and in-frame only. In the table there are 150,000 or so clones, under 60% of which are singletons. The source was CD8+ T cells sorted from blood, collected at week 0. Receptors were obtained from a human donor with alopecia areata.

This sequence joins TRBV19 and TRBJ1-2; 8 nucleotides line up with TRBD1. The CDR3 is made up of 15 amino acids. V trimming: 5 bases; J trimming: 4 bases; junction bases outside the gene matches: 9. Germline V CDR1 and CDR2: LNHDA, SQIVND (reference sequence). CDR3: CASSPGQGRGYGYTF. The DNA for the CDR3 is TGTGCCAGTAGTCCCGGACAGGGACGTGGCTATGGCTACACCTTC.

In regard to this clone: Sequence at one end of the junction differs from germline and may be a read error. V and J are TRBV6-1 and TRBJ2-7, with D possibly called TRBD1 or TRBD2 (7 bases each). The CDR3 is 13 amino acids. Germline V gene data show CDR1 as MNHNS and CDR2 as SASEGT. In DNA, the CDR3 is TGTGCCAGCAGTGACGACAGGGACTACGCGCAGTACTTC. Encoded protein: CASSDDRDYAQYF.

This chain links TRBV10-3 with TRBJ2-7, with D possibly being TRBD2 (5 bases). Germline assignment: CDR1 ENHRY and CDR2 SYGVKD. The CDR3 loop spans 15 amino acids. V lost 0 bases to trimming and J lost 0 bases, with 9 bases between them. The CDR3 protein is CAISESDSSSYEQYF. The CDR3 coding sequence is TGTGCCATCAGTGAGTCGGACTCGAGCTCCTACGAGCAGTACTTC.

The chain uses TRBV29-1 and TRBJ1-1; D call uncertain. Germline V gives CDR1 SQVTM, CDR2 ANQGSEA. The CDR3 runs to 13 residues. V was cut by 2 bases and J by 4 bases, with 11 bases left in between. The CDR3 region is CSVEKGEATEAFF. CDR3 coding DNA: TGCAGCGTTGAAAAGGGTGAGGCCACTGAAGCTTTCTTT. Full variable domain (remainder filled in from reference TRBV29-1 and TRBJ1-1): SAVISQKPSRDICQRGTSLTIQCQVDSQVTMMFWYRQQPGQSLTLIATANQGSEATYESGFVIDKFPISRPNLTFSTLTVSNMSPEDSSIYLCSVEKGEATEAFFGQGTRLTVV.

This chain uses TRBV30 with TRBJ2-3, with a weak D call TRBD2 (6 bases). The germline V and J ends were trimmed by 4 bases and 2 bases, with 16 bases remaining between them. CDR1 is GTSNPN, CDR2 SVGIG, per germline (reference sequence). The CDR3 is 15 amino acids. The CDR3 reads CAWTSVGGPTDTQYF. The CDR3 DNA reads TGTGCCTGGACCTCCGTCGGGGGACCCACAGATACGCAGTATTTT.

The chain employs TRBV6-6 and TRBJ2-5, with a possible D match to TRBD2 (6 bases). The germline V gene encodes CDR1 MNHNY and CDR2 SVGAGI (reference sequence). The length of the CDR3 is 14 residues. V lost 5 bases, J lost 4 bases, and 14 bases lay in between. CDR3 in amino acids: CASSTGTSTETQYF. CDR3 nucleotides: TGTGCCAGCAGTACCGGGACTTCGACAGAGACCCAGTACTTC.

This chain uses TRBV29-1 with TRBJ1-4; 7 bases are shared with TRBD1. This CDR3 has 15 residues. Germline trimming cut 4 bases from V and 6 bases from J; bases unmatched to any gene: 11. Germline loops: CDR1 SQVTM, CDR2 ANQGSEA. The CDR3, as DNA: TGCAGCGTTGTGTTGTCTGGGGACAGCCATGAAAAACTGTTTTTT. Translating it yields CSVVLSGDSHEKLFF.

The CDR3 DNA is TGCGCCAGCAGCCAACAAGACAGTAATTCACCCCTCCACTTT. Translating it yields CASSQQDSNSPLHF. The chain couples TRBV4-3 to TRBJ1-6; a weak D match, TRBD1 (5 bases). The germline gives CDR1 LGHNA, CDR2 YSLEER. There are 14 residues in the CDR3. The V end was cut by 2 bases, the J end by 6 bases, with 8 bases between.